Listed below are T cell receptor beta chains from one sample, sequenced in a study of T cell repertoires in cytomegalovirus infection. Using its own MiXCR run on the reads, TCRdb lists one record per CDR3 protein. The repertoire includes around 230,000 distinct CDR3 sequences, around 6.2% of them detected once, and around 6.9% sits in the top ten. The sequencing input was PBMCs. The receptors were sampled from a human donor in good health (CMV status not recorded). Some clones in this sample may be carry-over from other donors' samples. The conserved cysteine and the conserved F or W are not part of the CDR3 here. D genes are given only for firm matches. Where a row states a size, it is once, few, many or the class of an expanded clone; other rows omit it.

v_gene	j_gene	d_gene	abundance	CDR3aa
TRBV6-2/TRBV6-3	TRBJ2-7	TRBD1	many	ASRSGQGPYEQY
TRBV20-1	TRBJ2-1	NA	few	SASPGVNEQF
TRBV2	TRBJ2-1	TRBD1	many	ASTGQGASEQF
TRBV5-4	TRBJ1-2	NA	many	ASTRMTVDYGYT
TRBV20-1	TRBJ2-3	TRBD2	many	SALLAGGGDTQY
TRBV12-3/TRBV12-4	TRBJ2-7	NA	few	ASSPTGIPLEQY
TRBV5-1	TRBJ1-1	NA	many	ASSYGGGGEAF
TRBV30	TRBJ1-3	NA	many	AWSEYRSLSGNTIY
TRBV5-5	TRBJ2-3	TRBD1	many	ASSLTGTANTDTQY
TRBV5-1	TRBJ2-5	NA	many	ASSRWTAQETQY
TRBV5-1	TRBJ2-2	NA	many	ASSQTGVNTGELF
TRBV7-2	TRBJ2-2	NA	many	ASSDRYTGELF
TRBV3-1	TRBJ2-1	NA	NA	ASSRTTRSLRYNEQF
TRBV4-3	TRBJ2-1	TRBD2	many	ASSQAAGNEQF
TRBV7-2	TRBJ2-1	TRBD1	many	ASSLDNRGNEQF
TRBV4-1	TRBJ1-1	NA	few	ASSQGPGEVDTEAF
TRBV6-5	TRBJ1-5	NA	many	ASSYSGGPPQPQH
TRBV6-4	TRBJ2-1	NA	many	ATHDGSSYNEQF
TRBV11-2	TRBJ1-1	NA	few	ASSLQQGQAF
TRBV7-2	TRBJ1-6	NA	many	ASSLSGSSYNSPLH
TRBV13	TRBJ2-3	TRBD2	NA	ASSLETRLAGGPGTDTQY
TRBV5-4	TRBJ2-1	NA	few	ASSAEAAVEYNEQF
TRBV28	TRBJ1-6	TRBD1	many	ASIMTGLTYNSPLH
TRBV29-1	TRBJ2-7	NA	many	SVEDRRPGEQY
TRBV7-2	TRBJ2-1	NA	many	ASSYLDSNEQF
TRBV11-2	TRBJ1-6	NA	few	ASSFDTSALH
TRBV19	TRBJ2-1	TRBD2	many	ASSTRGGEQF
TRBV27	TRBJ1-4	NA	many	ASSPFSWNNEKLF
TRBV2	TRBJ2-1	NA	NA	ASIADYSYNEQF
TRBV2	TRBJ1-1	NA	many	ASSAQAF
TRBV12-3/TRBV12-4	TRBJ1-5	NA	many	ASSLAMGGASNQPQH
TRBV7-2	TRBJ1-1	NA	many	ASSLRAPNTEAF
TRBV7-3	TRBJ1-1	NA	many	ASSSHRNTEAF
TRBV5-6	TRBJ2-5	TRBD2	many	ASSLRAGVQETQY
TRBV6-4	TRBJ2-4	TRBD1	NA	ASRQGRKGNIQY
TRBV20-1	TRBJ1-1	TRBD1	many	SARDSFEAF
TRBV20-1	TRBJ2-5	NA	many	SASYGLAA
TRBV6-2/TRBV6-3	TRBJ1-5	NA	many	ASRHTGQGQPQH
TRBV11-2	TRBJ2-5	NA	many	ASSSLEETQY
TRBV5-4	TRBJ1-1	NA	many	ASSLDLQGELSTF
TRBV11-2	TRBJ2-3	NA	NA	ASSSEQDTQY
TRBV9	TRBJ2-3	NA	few	ASSVTFTDTQY
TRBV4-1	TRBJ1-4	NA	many	ASSSRTAQNEKLF
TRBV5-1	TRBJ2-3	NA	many	ASSLASANTDTQY
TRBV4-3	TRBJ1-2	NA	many	ASSQVGGTPYGYT
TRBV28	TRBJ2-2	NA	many	ASSSRGLSIQTGELF